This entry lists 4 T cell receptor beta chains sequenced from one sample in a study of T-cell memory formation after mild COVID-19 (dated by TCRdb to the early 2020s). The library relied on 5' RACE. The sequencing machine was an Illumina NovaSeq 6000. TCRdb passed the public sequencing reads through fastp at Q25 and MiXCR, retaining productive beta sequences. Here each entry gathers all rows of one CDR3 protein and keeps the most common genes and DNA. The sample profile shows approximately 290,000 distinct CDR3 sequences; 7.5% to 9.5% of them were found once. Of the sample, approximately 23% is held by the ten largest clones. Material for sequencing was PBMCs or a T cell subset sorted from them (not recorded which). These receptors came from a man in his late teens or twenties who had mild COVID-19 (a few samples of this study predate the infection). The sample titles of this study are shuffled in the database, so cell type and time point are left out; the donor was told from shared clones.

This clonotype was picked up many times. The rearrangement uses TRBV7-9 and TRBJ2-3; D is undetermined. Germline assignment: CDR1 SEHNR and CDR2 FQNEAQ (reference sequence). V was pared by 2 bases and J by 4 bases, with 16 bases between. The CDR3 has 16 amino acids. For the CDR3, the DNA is TGTGCCAGCAGCTTAATAGGTCGCGGTGCGGCAGATACGCAGTATTTT. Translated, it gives CASSLIGRGAADTQYF.

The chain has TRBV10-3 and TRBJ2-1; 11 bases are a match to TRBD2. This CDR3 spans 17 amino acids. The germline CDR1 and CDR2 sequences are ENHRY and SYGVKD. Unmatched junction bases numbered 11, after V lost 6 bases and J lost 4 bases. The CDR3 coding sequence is TGTGCCATCAGCACCGGGACTAGCGGACGATATTACAATGAGCAGTTCTTC. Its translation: CAISTGTSGRYYNEQFF.

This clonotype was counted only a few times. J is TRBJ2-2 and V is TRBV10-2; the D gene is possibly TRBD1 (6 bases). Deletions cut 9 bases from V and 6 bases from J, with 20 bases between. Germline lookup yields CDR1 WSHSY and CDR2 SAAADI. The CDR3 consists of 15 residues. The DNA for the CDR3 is TGCGCCAGTCAAGAGAACAGGGTTGTCGCCGGGGAGCTGTTTTTT. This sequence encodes CASQENRVVAGELFF.

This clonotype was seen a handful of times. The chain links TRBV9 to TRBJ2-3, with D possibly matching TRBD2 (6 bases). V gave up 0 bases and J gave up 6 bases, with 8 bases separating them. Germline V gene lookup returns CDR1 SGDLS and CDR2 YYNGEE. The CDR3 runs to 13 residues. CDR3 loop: CASSVARGDTQYF. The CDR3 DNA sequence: TGTGCCAGCAGCGTAGCCCGGGGGGATACGCAGTATTTT.